This is a list of T cell receptor beta chains from one sample in a study of T-cell reconstitution after alpha-beta-depleted transplantation in children. MiXCR was run by TCRdb on the PCR reads, yielding one entry per CDR3 protein. The sample consists of 580,000 or so distinct CDR3 sequences, under 30% of them appearing once. Sample: PBMCs, mostly from graft donor cells, taken 360 days after TCRalphabeta/CD19-depleted stem cell transplant. The receptors derive from a boy younger than two who had a stem cell transplant for acute myeloid leukemia, so the T cells may come from the graft donor. CDR3s include the opening cysteine and the closing phenylalanine or tryptophan. Fields, in order: V gene, D gene, clone size, J gene, CDR3 protein, CDR3 DNA. A D gene is named only where the DNA matches it firmly. Only part of the rows carry a size: once, few, many, or a class if the clone is expanded.

TRBV19	-	few	TRBJ2-2	CASSPTWTLPSNTGELFF	TGTGCCAGTAGTCCTACCTGGACGTTACCTTCGAACACCGGGGAGCTGTTTTTT
TRBV12-3/TRBV12-4	-	-	TRBJ2-7	CASSRNADEQYF	TGTGCCAGCAGTCGAAATGCGGACGAGCAGTACTTC
TRBV20-1	TRBD1	many	TRBJ2-7	CSARDKNRGPYEQYF	TGCAGTGCTAGAGATAAGAACAGGGGACCCTACGAGCAGTACTTC
TRBV10-1	TRBD2	-	TRBJ2-3	CASSESGRFISKREEDTQYF	TGCGCCAGCAGTGAGTCGGGGCGTTTTATATCCAAACGGGAGGAAGATACGCAGTATTTT
TRBV7-2	-	many	TRBJ1-5	CASSLEQGDNQPQHF	TGTGCCAGCAGCTTAGAACAGGGCGACAATCAGCCCCAGCATTTT
TRBV6-5	TRBD2	-	TRBJ2-7	CASSYSPRLSSGDSYEQYF	TGTGCCAGCAGTTACTCCCCCCGGCTGTCTAGCGGCGATTCCTACGAGCAGTACTTC
TRBV4-2	-	once	TRBJ2-1	CASSQSSSNNLGFNEQFF	TGTGCCAGCAGCCAATCATCATCGAACAATTTGGGGTTCAATGAGCAGTTCTTC
TRBV20-1	-	-	TRBJ1-5	CSASLQGSNQPQHF	TGCAGTGCTAGCTTGCAGGGTTCTAATCAGCCCCAGCATTTT
TRBV12-3/TRBV12-4	TRBD1	many	TRBJ2-5	CASRPGTGGSKTQYF	TGTGCCAGCAGGCCCGGGACAGGGGGCTCGAAGACCCAGTACTTC
TRBV21-1	-	many	TRBJ2-5	CASSKGGGPNQETQYF	TGTGCCAGCAGCAAAGGAGGAGGGCCGAATCAAGAGACCCAGTACTTC
TRBV20-1	TRBD1	few	TRBJ1-2	CSARDQGGQEKGYTF	TGCAGTGCTAGAGATCAGGGGGGACAGGAGAAAGGCTACACCTTC
TRBV6-1	-	once	TRBJ1-1	CASSEAPSREAFF	TGTGCCAGCAGTGAAGCGCCAAGTCGTGAAGCTTTCTTT
TRBV10-3	-	few	TRBJ2-5	CAISRDDSPRTQYF	TGTGCCATCTCCCGAGACGACAGCCCCAGGACCCAGTACTTC
TRBV29-1	-	many	TRBJ2-2	CSVRTGRTGELFF	TGCAGCGTGCGAACAGGGAGGACCGGGGAGCTGTTTTTT
TRBV20-1	-	many	TRBJ2-7	CSARGPDSYEQYF	TGCAGTGCTAGAGGCCCGGACAGCTACGAGCAGTACTTC
TRBV10-3	TRBD2	-	TRBJ2-3	CAISSGTSGTDTQYF	TGTGCCATCAGTTCCGGGACTAGCGGCACAGATACGCAGTATTTT
TRBV28	-	-	TRBJ1-4	CASSLPRPLEEDEKLFF	TGTGCCAGCAGTTTACCCCGGCCCCTGGAGGAGGATGAAAAACTGTTTTTT
TRBV11-2	TRBD2	-	TRBJ2-7	CASSLGASGAELSYEQYF	TGTGCCAGCAGCTTAGGTGCTAGCGGGGCCGAACTCTCCTACGAGCAGTACTTC
TRBV29-1	-	many	TRBJ2-6	CSVGKGAGANVLTF	TGCAGCGTTGGGAAGGGCGCTGGGGCCAACGTCCTGACTTTC
TRBV2	-	few	TRBJ2-1	CASSGAGYGFF	TGTGCCAGCAGTGGCGCAGGGTACGGGTTCTTC
TRBV10-2	-	once	TRBJ2-6	CASNRASGANVLTF	TGCGCCAGCAACAGGGCCTCTGGGGCCAACGTCCTGACTTTC